This section outlines one TCR beta chain sequence together with its context. Its cognate antigen is unknown. The CDR3 has 14 residues. The junction had 7 bases not matched to a gene; V was cut back by 5 bases and J by 5 bases. Per germline, CDR1 SEHNR and CDR2 FQNEAQ (reference sequence). This record belongs to a study of shared clonotypes between healthy human individuals. Study-level findings and limits: Few donors restricted represented genetic and exposure-history diversity.

The protocol was immunoSEQ multiplex PCR, while the TCRdb copy is restricted to in-frame clones and leaves out a portion. The sample records around 690,000 clones, roughly 91% being singletons. The receptor comes from a man aged 18-30 years in good health. Some clones in this sample may be carry-over from other donors' samples. The sequenced sample was memory CD8+ T cells from PBMCs. Subset: CD45RO+ cells pooled with CCR7-negative TemRA cells. The chain couples TRBV7-9 to TRBJ2-5, with 8 bases matching TRBD1. The CDR3 spells CASSPDRDRETQYF. The CDR3 DNA follows: TGTGCCAGCAGCCCGGACAGGGATCGGGAGACCCAGTACTTC.